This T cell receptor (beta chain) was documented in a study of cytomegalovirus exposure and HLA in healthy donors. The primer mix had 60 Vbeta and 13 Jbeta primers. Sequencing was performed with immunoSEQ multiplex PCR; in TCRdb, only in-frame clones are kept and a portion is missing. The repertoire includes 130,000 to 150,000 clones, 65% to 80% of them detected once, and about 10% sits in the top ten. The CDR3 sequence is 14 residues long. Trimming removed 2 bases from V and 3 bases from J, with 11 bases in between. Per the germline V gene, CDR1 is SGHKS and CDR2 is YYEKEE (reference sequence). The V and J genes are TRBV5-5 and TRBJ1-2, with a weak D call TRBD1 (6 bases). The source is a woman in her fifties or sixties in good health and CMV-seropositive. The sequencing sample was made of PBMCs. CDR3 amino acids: CASSLEGGDYGYTF. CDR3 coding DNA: TGTGCCAGCAGCTTAGAAGGGGGGGACTATGGCTACACCTTC.